The present TCR beta chain was sequenced within a study of ipilimumab plus nivolumab after autologous stem cell transplantation. Study at large: Median doses per patient: roughly five ipilimumab, about eight nivolumab.

There are 13 residues in the CDR3. V gave up 5 bases and J gave up 4 bases, with 9 bases separating them. In germline, CDR1 is MNHNS, CDR2 SASEGT. Ipilimumab, 1 mg/kg, started 14 to 28 days after autologous transplant. Patients got 3 mg/kg IV nivolumab weeks 1, 4, 7, 10, then biweekly through week 26. Sequencing was performed with immunoSEQ multiplex PCR; in TCRdb, only in-frame clones are kept and a portion is missing. Found here are some 45,000 clones, 88% of them singletons; the top ten hold approximately 0.82%. V and J are TRBV6-1 and TRBJ1-5; D uncertain. The receptor's source is a male donor with multiple myeloma. This specimen consisted of PBMCs, obtained in a trial of ipilimumab plus nivolumab as post-transplant consolidation. CDR3 nucleotides: TGTGCCAGCAGTTCGCAGCTTAATCAGCCCCAGCATTTT. This gives the protein CASSSQLNQPQHF.